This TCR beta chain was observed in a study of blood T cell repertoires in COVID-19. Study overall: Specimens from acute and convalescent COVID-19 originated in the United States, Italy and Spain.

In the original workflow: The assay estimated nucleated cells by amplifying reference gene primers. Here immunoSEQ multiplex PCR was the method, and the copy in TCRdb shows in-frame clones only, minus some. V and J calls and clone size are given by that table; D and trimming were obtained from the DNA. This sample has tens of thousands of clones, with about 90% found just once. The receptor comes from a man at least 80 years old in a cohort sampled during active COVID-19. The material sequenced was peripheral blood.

CDR3 nucleotide sequence: TGTGCCACCAGCAGAGACAGGGCCCACTACAATGAGCAGTTCTTC. It specifies CATSRDRAHYNEQFF. J is TRBJ2-1 and V is TRBV15; a weak D match, TRBD1 (5 bases). Trimming shortened V by 0 bases and J by 3 bases, and 9 bases separated the two germline ends. Germline values: CDR1 LNHNV, CDR2 YYDKDF (reference sequence). The CDR3 length is 15 residues.